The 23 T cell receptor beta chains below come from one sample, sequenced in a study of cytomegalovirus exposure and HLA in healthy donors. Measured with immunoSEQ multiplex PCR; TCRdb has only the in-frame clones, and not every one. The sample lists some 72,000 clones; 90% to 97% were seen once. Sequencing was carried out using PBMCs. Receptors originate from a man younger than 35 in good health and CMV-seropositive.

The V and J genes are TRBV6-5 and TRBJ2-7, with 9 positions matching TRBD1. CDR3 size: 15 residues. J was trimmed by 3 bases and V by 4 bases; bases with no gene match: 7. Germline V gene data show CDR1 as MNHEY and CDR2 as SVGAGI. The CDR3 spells CASSSPGTGLYEQYF. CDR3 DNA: TGTGCCAGCAGTTCCCCCGGGACAGGGCTCTACGAGCAGTACTTC.

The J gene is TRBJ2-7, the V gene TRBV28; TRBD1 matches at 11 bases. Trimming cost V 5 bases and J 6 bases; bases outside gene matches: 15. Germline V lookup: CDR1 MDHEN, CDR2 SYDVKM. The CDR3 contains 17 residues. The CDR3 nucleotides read TGTGCCAGCAGTCCTAATCCCGGGACAGGGGGATTTATCGAGCAGTACTTC. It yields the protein CASSPNPGTGGFIEQYF. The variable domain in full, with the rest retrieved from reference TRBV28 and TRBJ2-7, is DVKVTQSSRYLVKRTGEKVFLECVQDMDHENMFWYRQDPGLGLRLIYFSYDVKMKEKGDIPEGYSVSREKKERFSLILESASTNQTSMYLCASSPNPGTGGFIEQYFGPGTRLTVT.

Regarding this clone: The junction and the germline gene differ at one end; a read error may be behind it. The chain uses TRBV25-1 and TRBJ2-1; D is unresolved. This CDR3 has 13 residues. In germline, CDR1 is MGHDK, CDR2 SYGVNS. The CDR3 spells CTSSRPGYNEQFF. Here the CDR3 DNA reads TGTACCAGCAGTCGGCCCGGGTACAATGAGCAGTTCTTC. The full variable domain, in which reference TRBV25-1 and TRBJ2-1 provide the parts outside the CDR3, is EADIYQTPRYLVIGTGKKITLECSQTMGHDKMYWYQQDPGMELHLIHYSYGVNSTEKGDLSSESTVSRIRTEHFPLTLESARPSHTSQYLCTSSRPGYNEQFFGPGTRLTVL.

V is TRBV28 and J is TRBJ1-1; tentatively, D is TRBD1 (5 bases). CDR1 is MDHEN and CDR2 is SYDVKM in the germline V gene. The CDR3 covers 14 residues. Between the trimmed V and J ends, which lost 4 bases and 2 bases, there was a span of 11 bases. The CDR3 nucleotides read TGTGCCAGCAGTTATGGGGGGATCAACACTGAAGCTTTCTTT. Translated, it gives CASSYGGINTEAFF.

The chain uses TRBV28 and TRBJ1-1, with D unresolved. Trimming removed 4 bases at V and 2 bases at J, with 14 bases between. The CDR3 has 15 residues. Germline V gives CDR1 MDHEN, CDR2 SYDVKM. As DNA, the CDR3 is TGTGCCAGCAGTTCACAACCACACCGTAACACTGAAGCTTTCTTT. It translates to CASSSQPHRNTEAFF.

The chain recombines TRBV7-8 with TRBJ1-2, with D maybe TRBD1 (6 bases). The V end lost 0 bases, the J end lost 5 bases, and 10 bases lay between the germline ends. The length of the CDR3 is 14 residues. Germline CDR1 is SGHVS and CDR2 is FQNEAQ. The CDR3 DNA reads TGTGCCAGCAGCTTAGCGCGGACAGTGTATGGCTACACCTTC. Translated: CASSLARTVYGYTF.

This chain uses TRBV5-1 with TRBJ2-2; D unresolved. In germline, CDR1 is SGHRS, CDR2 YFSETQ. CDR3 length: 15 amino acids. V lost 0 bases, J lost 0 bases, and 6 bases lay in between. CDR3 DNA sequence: TGCGCCAGCAGCTTGGGACTGACGAACACCGGGGAGCTGTTTTTT. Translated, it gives CASSLGLTNTGELFF.

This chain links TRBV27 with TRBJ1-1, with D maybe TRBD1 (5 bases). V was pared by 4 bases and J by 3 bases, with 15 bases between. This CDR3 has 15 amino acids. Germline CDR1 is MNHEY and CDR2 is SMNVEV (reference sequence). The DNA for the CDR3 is TGTGCCAGCAGTTGGAGGGGTCCCATGGACACTGAAGCTTTCTTT. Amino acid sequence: CASSWRGPMDTEAFF.

CDR3 residues: CASREQGNYGYTF. The DNA of the CDR3 is TGTGCCAGCAGGGAACAGGGAAACTATGGCTACACCTTC. The genes are TRBV6-5 and TRBJ1-2; D possibly corresponds to TRBD1 (6 bases). Germline assignment: CDR1 MNHEY and CDR2 SVGAGI. V was cut by 6 bases and J by 2 bases, with 10 bases left in between. The CDR3 has 13 residues.

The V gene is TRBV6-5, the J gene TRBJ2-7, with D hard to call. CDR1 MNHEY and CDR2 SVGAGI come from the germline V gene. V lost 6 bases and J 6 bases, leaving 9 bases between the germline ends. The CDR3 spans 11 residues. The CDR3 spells CASRASVEQYF. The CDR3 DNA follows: TGTGCCAGCAGGGCCAGTGTCGAGCAGTACTTC.

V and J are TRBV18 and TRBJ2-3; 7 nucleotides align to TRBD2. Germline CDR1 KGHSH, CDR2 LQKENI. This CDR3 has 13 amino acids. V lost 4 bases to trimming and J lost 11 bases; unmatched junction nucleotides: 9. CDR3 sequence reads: CASSRSAGEMQYF. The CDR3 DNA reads TGTGCCAGCTCACGGTCCGCGGGAGAGATGCAGTATTTT.

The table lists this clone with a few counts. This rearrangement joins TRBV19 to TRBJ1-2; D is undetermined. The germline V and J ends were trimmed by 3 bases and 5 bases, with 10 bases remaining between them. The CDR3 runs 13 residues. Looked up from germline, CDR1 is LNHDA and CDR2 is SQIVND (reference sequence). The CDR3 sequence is CASSMIETYGYTF. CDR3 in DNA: TGTGCCAGTAGTATGATTGAAACATATGGCTACACCTTC.

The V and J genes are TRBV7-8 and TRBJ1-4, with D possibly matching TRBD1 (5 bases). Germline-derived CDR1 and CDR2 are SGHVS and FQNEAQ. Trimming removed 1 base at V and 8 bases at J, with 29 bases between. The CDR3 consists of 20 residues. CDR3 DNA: TGTGCCAGCAGCTTAGATTACTACGAAGGCACTCTCGGGGGAAGGGAAAAACTGTTTTTT. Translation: CASSLDYYEGTLGGREKLFF.

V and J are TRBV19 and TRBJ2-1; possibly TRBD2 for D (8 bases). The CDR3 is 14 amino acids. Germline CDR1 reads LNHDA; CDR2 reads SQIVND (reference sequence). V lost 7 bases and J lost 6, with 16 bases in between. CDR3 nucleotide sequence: TGTGCCAGTAACCCGGGAGGGGGCCCCAATGAGCAGTTCTTC. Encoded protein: CASNPGGGPNEQFF.

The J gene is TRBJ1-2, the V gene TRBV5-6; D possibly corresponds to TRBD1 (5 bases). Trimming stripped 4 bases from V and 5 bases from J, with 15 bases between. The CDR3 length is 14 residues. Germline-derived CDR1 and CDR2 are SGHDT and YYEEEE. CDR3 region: CASSNLRAGYGYTF. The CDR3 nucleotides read TGTGCCAGCAGCAACCTTAGGGCAGGGTATGGCTACACCTTC.

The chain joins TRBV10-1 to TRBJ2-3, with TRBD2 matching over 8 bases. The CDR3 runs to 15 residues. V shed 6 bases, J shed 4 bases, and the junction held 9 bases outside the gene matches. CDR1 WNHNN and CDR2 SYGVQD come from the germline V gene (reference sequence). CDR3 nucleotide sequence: TGCGCCAGCAGCCCCGGCGGACTAGCTGCAGATACGCAGTATTTT. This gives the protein CASSPGGLAADTQYF.

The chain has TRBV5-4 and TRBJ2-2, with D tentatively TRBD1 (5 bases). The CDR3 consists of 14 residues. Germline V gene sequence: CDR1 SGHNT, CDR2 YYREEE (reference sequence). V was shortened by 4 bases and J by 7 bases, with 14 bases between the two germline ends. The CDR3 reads CASSDQGWGGELFF. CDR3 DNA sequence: TGTGCCAGCAGCGACCAGGGTTGGGGCGGGGAGCTGTTTTTT.

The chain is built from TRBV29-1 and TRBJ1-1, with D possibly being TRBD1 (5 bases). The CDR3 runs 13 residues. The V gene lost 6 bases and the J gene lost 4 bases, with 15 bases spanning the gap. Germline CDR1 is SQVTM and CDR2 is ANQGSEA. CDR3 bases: TGCAGCGTGGGGCAGACCAAACTCACTGAAGCTTTCTTT. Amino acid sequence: CSVGQTKLTEAFF. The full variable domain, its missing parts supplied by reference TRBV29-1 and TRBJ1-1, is SAVISQKPSRDICQRGTSLTIQCQVDSQVTMMFWYRQQPGQSLTLIATANQGSEATYESGFVIDKFPISRPNLTFSTLTVSNMSPEDSSIYLCSVGQTKLTEAFFGQGTRLTVV.

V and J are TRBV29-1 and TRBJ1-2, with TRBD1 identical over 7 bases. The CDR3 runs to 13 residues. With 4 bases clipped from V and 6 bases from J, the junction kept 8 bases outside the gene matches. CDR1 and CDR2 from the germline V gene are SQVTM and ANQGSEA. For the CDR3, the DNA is TGCAGCGTTGCGGACAGGAGCCCAGATGGCTACACCTTC. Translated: CSVADRSPDGYTF. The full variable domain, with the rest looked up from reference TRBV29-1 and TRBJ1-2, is SAVISQKPSRDICQRGTSLTIQCQVDSQVTMMFWYRQQPGQSLTLIATANQGSEATYESGFVIDKFPISRPNLTFSTLTVSNMSPEDSSIYLCSVADRSPDGYTFGSGTRLTVV.

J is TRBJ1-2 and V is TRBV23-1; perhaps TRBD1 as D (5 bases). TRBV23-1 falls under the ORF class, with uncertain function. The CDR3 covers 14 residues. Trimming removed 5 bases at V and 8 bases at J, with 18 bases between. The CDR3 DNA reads TGCGCCAGCAGTATTGGGAGGGGCGGATGGGGCTACACCTTC. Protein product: CASSIGRGGWGYTF.

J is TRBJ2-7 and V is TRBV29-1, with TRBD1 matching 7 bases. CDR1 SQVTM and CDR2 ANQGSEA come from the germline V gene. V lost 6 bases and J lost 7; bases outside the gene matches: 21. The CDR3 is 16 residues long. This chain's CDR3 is CSVADPITDRPTEQYF. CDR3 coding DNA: TGCAGCGTCGCTGACCCTATTACGGACAGGCCTACTGAGCAGTACTTC.

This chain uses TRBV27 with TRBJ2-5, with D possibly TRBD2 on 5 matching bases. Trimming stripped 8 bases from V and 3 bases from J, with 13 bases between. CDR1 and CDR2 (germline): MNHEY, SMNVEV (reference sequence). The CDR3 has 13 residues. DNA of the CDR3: TGTGCCAGCCGTCTGTGGGAGAAAGAGACCCAGTACTTC. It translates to CASRLWEKETQYF.

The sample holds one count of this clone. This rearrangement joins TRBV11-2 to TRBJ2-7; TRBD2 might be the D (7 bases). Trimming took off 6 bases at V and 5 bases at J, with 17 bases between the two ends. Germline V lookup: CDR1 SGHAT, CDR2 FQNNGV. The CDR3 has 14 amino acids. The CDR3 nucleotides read TGTGCCAGCAGGTTGGGGGGGCCGTCCGACGAGCAGTACTTC. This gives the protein CASRLGGPSDEQYF.